The text below deals with one TCR beta chain. What antigen it recognizes has not been identified. The data are from a study of cytomegalovirus exposure and HLA in healthy donors (dated by TCRdb to about 2017). For the study in its entirety: In an earlier analysis of roughly 590 of the donors, approximately 260 Gb of sequence data and approximately 120 million unique TCR beta sequences from about 190 million T cells were reported. Approximately 300 gigabases of sequencing data and tens of millions of unique TCR sequences made up an early release that covered 640 HLA-typed donors. Among the roughly 370 genotyped donors, under 90% belonged to the genetic ancestry cluster associated with self-reported Caucasian donors. The study was designed to test whether signatures of past pathogen exposure could be identified by cataloging public T cell receptors. The study used immunosequencing to profile the T cell repertoires of about 670 subjects and linked those repertoires to cytomegalovirus serostatus. In addition to the first cohort of several hundred subjects, a separate validation cohort of approximately 130 different subjects was used. To predict cytomegalovirus infection status, the study brought together high-throughput TCR immunosequencing, statistical association of individual TCRs with disease status, and machine learning. To study patterns of TCR occurrence, a later analysis re-analyzed previously published TCR beta repertoires from 500 to 850 donors and added high-resolution HLA genotyping. In the later analysis, no new phenotypic data were used to find candidate immune exposures; instead, reliance was placed on TCR beta sequences and their occurrence across donors. An earlier analysis of more than 450 of the donors used high-throughput TCR beta sequencing to judge whether each TCR beta V gene segment behaved as functional or pseudogenic. Donor age, sex, ethnicity and CMV serostatus were compiled together with the repertoire data. A later genetic analysis used genome-wide SNP genotypes for about 55% of the 666 donors, treating that subset as a discovery cohort. Every repertoire in the discovery cohort had been generated on one and the same sequencing platform. Class I and class II HLA loci were covered by the typing at four-digit resolution. The number of donors typed differed by locus, with roughly 629-640 for A, B, C, DRB1 and DQB1, 522 for DQA1, 606 for DPA1, and roughly 450 for DPB1. A handful of DR-DQ haplotypes were handled as single units for association and clustering because linkage in the cohort was strong. Among around 400 genotyped donors of the cohort, an average of about 240,000 unique TCR beta nucleotide sequences was sequenced per donor, of which about 18% were non-productive.

The cohort was made up of about 610 healthy bone marrow donors. At the time of sampling, all cohort members were nominally healthy, though unrecorded immune exposures were likely present. The donor tested CMV seropositive, placing the donor among the 250 to 350 seropositive members of the cohort. Each donor provided a peripheral blood sample, and peripheral blood mononuclear cells were used for TCR beta sequencing. Genomic DNA was extracted from the blood cell samples with the Qiagen DNeasy Blood Extraction Kit. Libraries were built with the immunoSEQ multiplex PCR assay. A mixture of 60 forward primers for TCR Vbeta segments and 13 reverse primers for TCR Jbeta segments was used in the multiplex PCR. Amplification of the CDR3 region of rearranged TCR beta genes was performed with a multiplex PCR assay on genomic DNA. On the Illumina HiSeq System, the amplified TCR beta libraries were sequenced as 87-base-pair reads. Per the source publication's procedure: In a later analysis, tens of millions of unique TCR beta chains were counted across the roughly 610 repertoires, and some 10 million of these chains were shared by at least two donors. Raw reads were error-corrected and collapsed into unique sequences with a nearest-neighbor algorithm that merged closely related sequences to remove PCR and sequencing errors. V, D and J gene segments were assigned by aligning CDR3 sequences to IMGT reference sequences. For a sequence to be retained, a match of at least six nucleotides was required to both a V gene segment and a J gene segment. Rearrangements were called productive when the CDR3 lacked stop codons and stayed in frame with V and J; all others were non-productive. CDR3 was defined according to IMGT convention as the region running from the second conserved V-encoded cysteine to the conserved J-encoded phenylalanine. The earlier analysis of some 600 of the donors excluded sequences that lacked an unambiguous match to a single V gene segment. An earlier analysis of 500 to 600 of the donors classified V segments as functional when productive rearrangements were above 56.7% and as segregating when the standard deviation between donors was above 5%. To diagnose cytomegalovirus status from the catalog of TCR beta chain sequences, a statistical classification framework was built. In a later analysis, V and J genes were assigned by comparing TCR nucleotide sequences against IMGT/GENE-DB human TR gene sequences. The TCRdist pipeline was used in a later analysis to assign CDR3 sequences and most-parsimonious VDJ recombination scenarios. A later analysis defined each TCR beta chain by its CDR3 amino acid sequence plus V-gene family, and excluded reads lacking a unique V-gene family. As a way to deal with suspected cross-contamination and a sequencing artifact, a later analysis dropped 592 nucleotide sequences that were highly shared and had low generation probability. For each public chain, a later analysis derived a clonal expansion index from normalized ranks of inferred template counts within each repertoire. Generation probabilities in a later analysis came from a VDJ recombination model fitted to out-of-frame rearrangements, and those results were checked against IGoR. In a later analysis, TCR-TCR, TCR-HLA and TCR-CMV co-occurrence was scored with hypergeometric tests, and a repertoire-size bias correction was applied to TCR pairs. A later analysis estimated false discovery rates by permuting HLA or CMV assignments 20 times. In a later analysis, co-occurring TCRs were grouped using DBSCAN, with TCRdist sequence similarity added in when clustering inside HLA-allele-positive subsets. Co-occurrence clustering excluded repertoires with fewer than 30,000 or more than 120,000 public chains, plus five with anomalous nucleotide sharing. Drawn from immuneACCESS, this table holds only the in-frame rearrangements with V and J called that TCRdb kept. Clones are partly lost; checked studies trace under half to an unresolved V gene and leave the rest unexplained. The DNA gave D and trimming, while V, J and clone size come from that table. This sample's table has entries for under 200,000 clones. 0.7% to 1% of the sample is held by the ten biggest clonotypes.

The paper as a whole reports these results and caveats: According to a later genetic analysis, donors in an Asian-associated ancestry cluster had fewer N-insertions in productive TCRs than the approximately 690-donor mean. An earlier analysis of 587 of the donors showed that most TCR beta V segments appeared in productive rearrangements either about 87% or about 30% of the time, which broadly matched IMGT annotations. In a later analysis, HLA-associated TCR beta chains showed more clonal expansion and lower generation probabilities than non-associated chains that were equally common. Because HLA typing was missing for some donors at each locus, association tests included only the typed subset. The authors suggested that the approach could potentially be extended to other disease states and immunological phenotypes. The 87-base-pair reads could not distinguish some IMGT-functional V segments, including TRBV6-2 and TRBV6-3, so those segments were excluded. Cytomegalovirus status was reported to be diagnosed by the classifier with high specificity and sensitivity in both the original and validation cohorts. According to a later analysis, most CMV-associated TCR beta chains appeared to be HLA-restricted, and the HLA associations seemed to be driven largely by CMV exposure. In the study, around 150 TCR beta chains were listed as associated with cytomegalovirus. A further reported finding was that TCR beta sequences accurately predicted the HLA-A and HLA-B alleles for most subjects in the first cohort. Because counts were too low, approximately 18 rarely observed V segments, including chromosome 9 orphons, were excluded from the earlier analysis of 587 of the donors. Immune exposure information for the cohort was limited to CMV serostatus. Across donors, most TCR sequences were observed very rarely, whereas some public TCRs were present in many individuals. This cohort had only TCR beta chains sequenced, and the lack of alpha or paired-chain data limited which features could be detected. The presence/absence analyses assumed that sequencing depth was roughly uniform across donors, and that assumption may not be true. Correlated functional status among segregating V segments might be attributable to linkage disequilibrium, but an unknown experimental factor could not be ruled out. In a later analysis, TCR association rates were found to vary across HLA loci, with the most associated TCRs seen for DRB1 alleles and the fewest for HLA-C alleles. Specific HLA alleles were associated with 15,000 to 20,000 TCR beta sequences at a false discovery rate of 0.05 in a later analysis. A later genetic analysis associated a missense DCLRE1C variant with V-gene and J-gene trimming of TCR beta chains, and an independent cohort replicated the association. A cluster of highly shared sequence variants was judged likely to be a technical artifact of the sequencing pipeline. Several of the top co-occurrence clusters appeared to be linked to parvovirus B19, influenza, CMV and Epstein-Barr virus, according to a later analysis. Three of the identified cytomegalovirus-associated TCR beta chains were confirmed in vitro to be specific for cytomegalovirus antigens. Strong co-occurrence of HLA alleles, especially DR and DQ, made assigning TCR associations to individual alleles difficult.

The germline V gene supplies CDR1 MGHDK and CDR2 SYGVNS. At the junction V is shortened by 8 bases and J by 7 bases, with 14 bases in between. The cysteine opens and the phenylalanine closes a CDR3 of 12 amino acids. Kept here is only the CDR3 DNA, which spans 36 bases and is read in frame from base 1. The chain was built from TRBV25-1 and TRBJ1-1; TRBD1 is a possible D gene, resting on 6 matching bases. The clonotype originates from a woman younger than 30 in good health and CMV-seropositive. The sample was PBMCs. CDR3 region: CASGQGSSEAFF. DNA sequence: TGTGCCAGCGGGCAGGGGAGTAGTGAAGCTTTCTTT.